These 8 T cell receptor beta chains share one sample of origin, sequenced in a study of CD8 T cells in ankylosing spondylitis. What these receptors recognize is not known. TCRdb itself ran the 5' RACE reads through MiXCR, one entry per CDR3 protein. The sample has approximately 500,000 distinct CDR3 sequences, about 13% seen once. Study results and limitations: A TCR beta motif of fewer than ten highly homologous variants seemed to mark ankylosing spondylitis blood.

Sequencing used blood, either unsorted or a sorted T cell fraction (not recorded which). The receptors derive from a male donor with ankylosing spondylitis.

V usage is TRBV20-1 and J usage is TRBJ1-5; 9 bases match TRBD1. V lost 6 bases and J lost 9; bases outside the gene matches: 12. The CDR3 length is 14 residues. The V gene's germline CDR1 is DFQATT and CDR2 SNEGSKA (reference sequence). In DNA, the CDR3 is TGCAGTGCCCAAGCGGGACAGGGATTTGGGCCCCAGCATTTT. This encodes CSAQAGQGFGPQHF.

CDR3 sequence: CASEGGNTGELFF. The CDR3 nucleotides are TGTGCCAGCGAAGGGGGGAACACCGGGGAGCTGTTTTTT. The V and J genes are TRBV27 and TRBJ2-2; perhaps TRBD1 as D (6 bases). Germline CDR1 reads MNHEY; CDR2 reads SMNVEV (reference sequence). V lost 8 bases, J lost 1 base, and 8 bases lay in between. There are 13 residues in the CDR3.

There are many counts of this clonotype. The chain links TRBV12-3 or TRBV12-4 to TRBJ2-3; 9 nucleotides match TRBD2. V dropped 6 bases and J dropped 3; count of bases not matched to a gene: 4. The CDR3 sequence is 14 residues long. CDR3: CASRGTSSTDTQYF. The CDR3, as DNA: TGTGCCAGCAGAGGGACTAGCTCAACAGATACGCAGTATTTT.

The chain recombines TRBV11-3 with TRBJ2-1; 7 bases align to TRBD2. The CDR3 contains 14 residues. V was clipped by 4 bases and J by 5 bases; unmatched bases: 5. Germline loops: CDR1 SGHNT, CDR2 YENEEA. CDR3 loop: CASSSGLSNNEQFF. The CDR3 nucleotides read TGTGCCAGCAGCTCGGGACTAAGTAACAATGAGCAGTTCTTC.

In DNA form, the CDR3 reads TGTGCCAGCAGCCCCGAGCGGGAGGGACTCCAAGAGACCCAGTACTTC. Translating gives CASSPEREGLQETQYF. This sequence joins TRBV9 and TRBJ2-5, with 10 bases lining up with TRBD2. CDR1 is SGDLS, CDR2 YYNGEE, per germline. CDR3 length: 16 residues. The trim removed 4 bases at V and 1 base at J, leaving 7 bases unmatched.

In this sample, this clonotype turned up a few times. The chain has TRBV10-1 and TRBJ2-3; the match to TRBD2 covers 9 bases. The germline V gene has CDR1 WNHNN and CDR2 SYGVQD (reference sequence). The CDR3 extends over 14 amino acids. Losses at the gene ends were 6 bases for V and 2 bases for J; bases not matched to a gene: 3. The chain's CDR3 is CASRAGGFTDTQYF. In nucleotides, the CDR3 is TGCGCCAGCAGAGCGGGAGGTTTCACAGATACGCAGTATTTT.

The J gene is TRBJ2-5, the V gene TRBV5-1, with 8 positions matching TRBD2. Germline CDR1 and CDR2: SGHRS and YFSETQ. V lost 4 bases to trimming and J lost 1 base; unmatched junction nucleotides: 6. The CDR3 consists of 15 residues. CDR3 in amino acids: CASSPLGTSQETQYF. The CDR3 nucleotides are TGCGCCAGCAGCCCGTTGGGGACTAGCCAAGAGACCCAGTACTTC.

V and J are TRBV6-1 and TRBJ2-7, with D perhaps given as TRBD1 or TRBD2 (5 bases each). Germline values: CDR1 MNHNS, CDR2 SASEGT. This CDR3 comprises 13 residues. The V gene lost 6 bases and the J gene lost 2 bases, with 11 bases spanning the gap. As DNA, the CDR3 is TGTGCCAGCAGGGGGGACGGGACCTACGAGCAGTACGTC. It translates to CASRGDGTYEQYV.